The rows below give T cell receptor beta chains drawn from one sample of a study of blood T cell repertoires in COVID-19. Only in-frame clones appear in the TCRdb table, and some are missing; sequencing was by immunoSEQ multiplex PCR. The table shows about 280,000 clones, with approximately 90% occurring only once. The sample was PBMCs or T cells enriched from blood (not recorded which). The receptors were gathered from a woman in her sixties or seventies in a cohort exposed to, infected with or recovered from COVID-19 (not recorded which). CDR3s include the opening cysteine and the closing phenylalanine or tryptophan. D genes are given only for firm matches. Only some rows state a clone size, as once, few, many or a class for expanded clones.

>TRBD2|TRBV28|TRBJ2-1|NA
TGTGCCAGCAGTTTAATAGCGGGAGTTTGGGAGCAGTTCTTC
CASSLIAGVWEQFF
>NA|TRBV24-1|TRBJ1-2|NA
TGTGCCACCAGTGCACCGACAGTAAACTATGGCTACACCTTC
CATSAPTVNYGYTF
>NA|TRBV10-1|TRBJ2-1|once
TGCGCCAGCAGCCCCTCGGCGGCACCATTCAATGAGCAGTTCTTC
CASSPSAAPFNEQFF
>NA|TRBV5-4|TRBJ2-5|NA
TGTGCCAGCAGCTCCGTTTCGGGAGCGGAAGAGACCCAGTACTTC
CASSSVSGAEETQYF
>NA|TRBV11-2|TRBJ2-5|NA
TGTGCCAGCAGCTTAGGGGCAGAGCAAGAGACCCAGTACTTC
CASSLGAEQETQYF
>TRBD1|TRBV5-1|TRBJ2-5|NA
TGCGCCAGCAGCGGTGGGACAGGGGGTAAAGAGACCCAGTACTTC
CASSGGTGGKETQYF
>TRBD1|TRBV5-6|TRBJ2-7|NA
TGTGCCAGCAGCTTGGGGACAGGGTATTCATCCGAGCAGTACTTC
CASSLGTGYSSEQYF
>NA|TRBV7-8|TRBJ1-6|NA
TGTGCCAGCAGCTTAGTCGAGGGAAATTCACCCCTCCACTTT
CASSLVEGNSPLHF
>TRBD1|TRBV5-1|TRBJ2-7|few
TGCGCCAGCAGCTGGGCACCAGGGGGCTCTGGCGAGCAGTACTTC
CASSWAPGGSGEQYF
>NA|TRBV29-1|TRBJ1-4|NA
TGCAGCGTTGGTGAGGAAAAACTGTTTTTT
CSVGEEKLFF
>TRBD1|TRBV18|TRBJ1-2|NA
TGTGCCAGCTCCCAATCGGGCTCTGGGACAGGGGGGTCAAGCTACACCTTC
CASSQSGSGTGGSSYTF
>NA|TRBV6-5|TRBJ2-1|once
TGTGCCAGCAGCTTCCTAGGACTGGAGGGGGAGCAGTTCTTC
CASSFLGLEGEQFF
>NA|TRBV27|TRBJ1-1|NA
TGTGCCAGCAGTCATCAGGGTTCGAACACTGAAGCTTTCTTT
CASSHQGSNTEAFF
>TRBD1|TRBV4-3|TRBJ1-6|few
TGCGCCAGCAGCCAAGAGCACCAGGGACAGTATAATTCACCCCTCCACTTT
CASSQEHQGQYNSPLHF
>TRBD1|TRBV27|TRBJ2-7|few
TGTGCCAGCAGTTGGACAGGGCAGGGCGAGCAGTACTTC
CASSWTGQGEQYF
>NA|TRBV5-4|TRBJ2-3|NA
TGTGCCAGCAGCTCTTCTTTGGGAGAAAGGACAGATACGCAGTATTTT
CASSSSLGERTDTQYF
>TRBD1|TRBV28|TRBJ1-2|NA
TGTGCCAGCAGTTTAAACAGGGGGTCCTTTGGCTACACCTTC
CASSLNRGSFGYTF
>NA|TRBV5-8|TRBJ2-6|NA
TGTGCCAGCAGCTTGAGGGGGACTGGGGCCAACGTCCTGACTTTC
CASSLRGTGANVLTF
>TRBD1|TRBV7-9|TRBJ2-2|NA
TGTGCCAGCAGCCTCCCGACAGGGGGAAACACCGGGGAGCTGTTTTTT
CASSLPTGGNTGELFF
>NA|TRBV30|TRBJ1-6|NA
TGTGCCTGGAGAGGAGGCCCGCATTCACCCCTCCACTTT
CAWRGGPHSPLHF
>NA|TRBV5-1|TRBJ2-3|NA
TGCGCCAGCAGCCTCAGGGGTTCAGATACGCAGTATTTT
CASSLRGSDTQYF
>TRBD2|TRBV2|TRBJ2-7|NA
TGTGCCAGCAGTGAAGAGGGAGTGAGCGGGAGGGCGCCCTACGAGCAGTACTTC
CASSEEGVSGRAPYEQYF
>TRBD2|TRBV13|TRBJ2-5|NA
TGTGCCAGTACCCAAGGGACTAGCGGGTGGGGAGTGGAGACCCAGTACTTC
CASTQGTSGWGVETQYF
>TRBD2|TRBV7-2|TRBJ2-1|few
TGTGCCAGCAGCTCCCCTAGCGGGAGGCCGCGCTCCTACAATGAGCAGTTCTTC
CASSSPSGRPRSYNEQFF
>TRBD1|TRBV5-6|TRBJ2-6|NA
TGTGCCAGCAGCTTCGACAGGGTAAAGGCTGGGGCCAACGTCCTGACTTTC
CASSFDRVKAGANVLTF
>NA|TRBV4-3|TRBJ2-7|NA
TGCGCCAGCAAAGGGGAGGTGGATTACGAGCAGTACTTC
CASKGEVDYEQYF
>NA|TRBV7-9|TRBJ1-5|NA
TGTGCCAGCAGCTTAGGAGCGGATAGCAATCAGCCCCAGCATTTT
CASSLGADSNQPQHF
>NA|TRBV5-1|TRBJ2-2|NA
TGCGCCAGCAGCTTGGCGGCAGGGTTGAACACCGGGGAGCTGTTTTTT
CASSLAAGLNTGELFF
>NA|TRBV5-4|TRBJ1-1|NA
TGTGCCAGCAGCGAAGCCAGGGTAGGAGTTGAAGCTTTCTTT
CASSEARVGVEAFF
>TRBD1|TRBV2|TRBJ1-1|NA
TGTGCCAGCAGGCGACAGGGGGCGAACACTGAAGCTTTCTTT
CASRRQGANTEAFF
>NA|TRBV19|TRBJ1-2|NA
TGTGCCAGTAGTCCCCAGGGAAACTATGGCTACACCTTC
CASSPQGNYGYTF